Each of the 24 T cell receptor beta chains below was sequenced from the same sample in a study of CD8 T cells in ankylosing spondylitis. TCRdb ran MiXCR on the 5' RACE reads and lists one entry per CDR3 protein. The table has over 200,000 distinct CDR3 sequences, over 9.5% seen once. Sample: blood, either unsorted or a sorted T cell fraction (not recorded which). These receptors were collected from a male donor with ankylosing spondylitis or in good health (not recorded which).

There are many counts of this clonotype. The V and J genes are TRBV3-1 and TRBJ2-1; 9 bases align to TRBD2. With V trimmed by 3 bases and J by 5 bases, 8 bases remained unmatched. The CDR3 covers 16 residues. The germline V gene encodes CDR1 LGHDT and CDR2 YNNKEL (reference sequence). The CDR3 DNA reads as TGTGCCAGCAGCCACGTGGGAGCGGGGGGACACAATGAGCAGTTCTTC. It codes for CASSHVGAGGHNEQFF.

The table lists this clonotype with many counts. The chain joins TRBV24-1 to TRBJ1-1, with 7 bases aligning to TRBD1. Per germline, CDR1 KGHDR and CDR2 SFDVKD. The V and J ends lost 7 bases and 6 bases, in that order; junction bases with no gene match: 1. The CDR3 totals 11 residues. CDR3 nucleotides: TGTGCCACCAGCAGGGGGTCTGAAGCTTTCTTT. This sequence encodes CATSRGSEAFF.

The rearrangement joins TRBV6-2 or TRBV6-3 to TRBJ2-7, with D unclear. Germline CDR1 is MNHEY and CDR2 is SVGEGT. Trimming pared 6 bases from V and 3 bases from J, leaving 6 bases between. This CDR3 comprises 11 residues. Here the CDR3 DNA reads TGTGCCAGCAGGGTCAGCTACGAGCAGTACTTC. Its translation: CASRVSYEQYF.

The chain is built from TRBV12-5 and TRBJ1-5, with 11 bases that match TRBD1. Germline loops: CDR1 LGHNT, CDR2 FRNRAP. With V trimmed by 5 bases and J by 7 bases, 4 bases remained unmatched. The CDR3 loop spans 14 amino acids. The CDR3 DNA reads TGTGCTAGTGGTCCGGGACAGGGGGAACAGCCCCAGCATTTT. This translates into CASGPGQGEQPQHF.

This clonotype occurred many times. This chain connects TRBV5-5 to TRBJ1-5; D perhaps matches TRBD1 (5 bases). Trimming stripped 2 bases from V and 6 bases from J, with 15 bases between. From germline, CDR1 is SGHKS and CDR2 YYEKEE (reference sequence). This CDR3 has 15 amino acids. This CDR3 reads CASSLGQGRAQPQHF. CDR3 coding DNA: TGTGCCAGCAGCTTAGGCCAGGGAAGGGCTCAGCCCCAGCATTTT.

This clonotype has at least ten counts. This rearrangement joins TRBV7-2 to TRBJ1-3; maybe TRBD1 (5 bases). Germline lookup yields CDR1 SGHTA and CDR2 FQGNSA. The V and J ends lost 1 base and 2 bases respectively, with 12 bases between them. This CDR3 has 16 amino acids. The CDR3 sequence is CASSLGGVSPGNTIYF. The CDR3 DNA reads TGTGCCAGCAGCTTAGGGGGGGTATCTCCTGGAAACACCATATATTTT.

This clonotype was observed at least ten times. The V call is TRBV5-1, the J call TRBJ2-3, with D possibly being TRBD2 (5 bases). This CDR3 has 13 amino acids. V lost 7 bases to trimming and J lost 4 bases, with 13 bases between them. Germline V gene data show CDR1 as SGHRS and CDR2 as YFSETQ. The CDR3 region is CASAREQADTQYF. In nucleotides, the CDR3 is TGCGCCAGCGCCCGGGAACAAGCAGATACGCAGTATTTT. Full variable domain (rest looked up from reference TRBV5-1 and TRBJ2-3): KAGVTQTPRYLIKTRGQQVTLSCSPISGHRSVSWYQQTPGQGLQFLFEYFSETQRNKGNFPGRFSGRQFSNSRSEMNVSTLELGDSALYLCASAREQADTQYFGPGTRLTVL.

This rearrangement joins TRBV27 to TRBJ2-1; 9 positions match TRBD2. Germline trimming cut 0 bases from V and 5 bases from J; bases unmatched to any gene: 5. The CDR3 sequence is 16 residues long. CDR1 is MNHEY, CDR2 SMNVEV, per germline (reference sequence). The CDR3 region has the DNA TGTGCCAGCAGTTTATCACCTAGCGGGGCCCACAATGAGCAGTTCTTC. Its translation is CASSLSPSGAHNEQFF.

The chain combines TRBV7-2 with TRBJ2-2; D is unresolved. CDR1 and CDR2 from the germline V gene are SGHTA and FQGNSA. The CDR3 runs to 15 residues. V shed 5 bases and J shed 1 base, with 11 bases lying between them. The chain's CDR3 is CASSIRLGNTGELFF. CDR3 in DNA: TGTGCCAGCAGCATACGACTGGGGAACACCGGGGAGCTGTTTTTT.

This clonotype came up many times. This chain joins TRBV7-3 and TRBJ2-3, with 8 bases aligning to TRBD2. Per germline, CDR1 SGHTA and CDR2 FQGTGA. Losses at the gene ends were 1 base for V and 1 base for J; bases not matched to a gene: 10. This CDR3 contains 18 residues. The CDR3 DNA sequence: TGTGCCAGCAGCTTAAAGGCGGGGGGCTTTATTGGCACAGATACGCAGTATTTT. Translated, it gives CASSLKAGGFIGTDTQYF. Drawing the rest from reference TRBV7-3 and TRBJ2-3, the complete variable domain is GAGVSQTPSNKVTEKGKYVELRCDPISGHTALYWYRQSLGQGPEFLIYFQGTGAADDSGLPNDRFFAVRPEGSVSTLKIQRTERGDSAVYLCASSLKAGGFIGTDTQYFGPGTRLTVL.

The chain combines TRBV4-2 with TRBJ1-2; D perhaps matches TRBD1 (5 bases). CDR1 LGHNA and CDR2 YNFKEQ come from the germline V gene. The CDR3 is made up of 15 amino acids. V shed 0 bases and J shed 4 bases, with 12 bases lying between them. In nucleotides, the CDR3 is TGTGCCAGCAGCCAAGAGGGAGGACACAGCTATGGCTACACCTTC. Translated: CASSQEGGHSYGYTF.

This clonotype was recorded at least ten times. CDR3 in DNA: TGCGCCAGCAGCCCGTCGGGGGACTCTGGAAACACCATATATTTT. Translating it yields CASSPSGDSGNTIYF. The rearrangement joins TRBV5-1 to TRBJ1-3; possible D gene TRBD1, 5 bases. This CDR3 has 15 amino acids. Trimming took 4 bases from V and 0 from J, leaving 11 bases between them. Germline lookup yields CDR1 SGHRS and CDR2 YFSETQ. Full variable domain (missing parts from reference TRBV5-1 and TRBJ1-3): KAGVTQTPRYLIKTRGQQVTLSCSPISGHRSVSWYQQTPGQGLQFLFEYFSETQRNKGNFPGRFSGRQFSNSRSEMNVSTLELGDSALYLCASSPSGDSGNTIYFGEGSWLTVV.

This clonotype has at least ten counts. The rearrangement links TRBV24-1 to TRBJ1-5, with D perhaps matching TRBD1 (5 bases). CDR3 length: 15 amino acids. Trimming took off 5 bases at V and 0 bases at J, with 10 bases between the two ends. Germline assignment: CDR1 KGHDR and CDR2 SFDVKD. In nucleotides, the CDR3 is TGTGCCACCAGTGGGGCAGGGAATAGCAATCAGCCCCAGCATTTT. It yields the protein CATSGAGNSNQPQHF.

In DNA, the CDR3 is TGTGCCAGCAGTGAGCGGACAGGGAATCAGCCCCAGCATTTT. It encodes CASSERTGNQPQHF. This chain connects TRBV6-1 to TRBJ1-5, with 8 bases aligning to TRBD1. The germline V gene has CDR1 MNHNS and CDR2 SASEGT. The CDR3 sequence is 14 residues long. V lost 3 bases and J lost 4; bases outside the gene matches: 2.

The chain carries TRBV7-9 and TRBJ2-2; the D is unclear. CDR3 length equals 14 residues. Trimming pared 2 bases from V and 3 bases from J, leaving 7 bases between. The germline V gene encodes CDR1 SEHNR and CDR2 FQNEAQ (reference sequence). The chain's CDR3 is CASSLMEHTGELFF. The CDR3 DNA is TGTGCCAGCAGCTTAATGGAGCACACCGGGGAGCTGTTTTTT.

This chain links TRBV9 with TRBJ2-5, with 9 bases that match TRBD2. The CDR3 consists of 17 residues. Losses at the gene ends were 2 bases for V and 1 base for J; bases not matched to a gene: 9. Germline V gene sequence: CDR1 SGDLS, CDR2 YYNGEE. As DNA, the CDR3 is TGTGCCAGCAGCGTCGGTCATCAGCGGGGGGCCCAAGAGACCCAGTACTTC. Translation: CASSVGHQRGAQETQYF.

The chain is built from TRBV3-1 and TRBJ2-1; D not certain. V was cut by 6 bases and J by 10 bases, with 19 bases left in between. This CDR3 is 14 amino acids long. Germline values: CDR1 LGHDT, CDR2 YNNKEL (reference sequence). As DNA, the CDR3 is TGTGCCAGCAGTCCAAAAACCCCCCCCGGCGAGCAGTTCTTC. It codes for CASSPKTPPGEQFF.

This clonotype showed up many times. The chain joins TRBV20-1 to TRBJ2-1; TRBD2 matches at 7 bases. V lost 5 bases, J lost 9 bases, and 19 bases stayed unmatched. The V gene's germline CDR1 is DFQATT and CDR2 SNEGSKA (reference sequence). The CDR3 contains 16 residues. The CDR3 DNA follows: TGCAGTGCTGGCCATCGGGCTAGCGACTGGGGGGGTGAGCAGTTCTTC. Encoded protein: CSAGHRASDWGGEQFF.

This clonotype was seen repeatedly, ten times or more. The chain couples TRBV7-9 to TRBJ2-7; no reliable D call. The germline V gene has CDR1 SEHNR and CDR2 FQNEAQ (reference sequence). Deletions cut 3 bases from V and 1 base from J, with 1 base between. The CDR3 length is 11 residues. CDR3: CASSLSYEQYF. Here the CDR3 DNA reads TGTGCCAGCAGCTTGTCCTACGAGCAGTACTTC. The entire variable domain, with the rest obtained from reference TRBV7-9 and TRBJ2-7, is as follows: DTGVSQNPRHKITKRGQNVTFRCDPISEHNRLYWYRQTLGQGPEFLTYFQNEAQLEKSRLLSDRFSAERPKGSFSTLEIQRTEQGDSAMYLCASSLSYEQYFGPGTRLTVT.

Here the CDR3 reads CASSLSPLIARPSTDTQYF. For the CDR3, the DNA is TGTGCCAGCAGTTTATCGCCCCTTATTGCGAGACCTAGCACAGATACGCAGTATTTT. The chain recombines TRBV27 with TRBJ2-3; D not resolved. Germline V gives CDR1 MNHEY, CDR2 SMNVEV (reference sequence). The V and J ends lost 0 bases and 0 bases respectively, with 19 bases between them. The CDR3 spans 19 residues.

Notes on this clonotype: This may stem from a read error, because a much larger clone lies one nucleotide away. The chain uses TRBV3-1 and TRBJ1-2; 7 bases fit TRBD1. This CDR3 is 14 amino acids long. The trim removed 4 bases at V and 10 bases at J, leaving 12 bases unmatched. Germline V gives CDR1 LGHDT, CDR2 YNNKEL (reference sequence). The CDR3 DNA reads TGTGCCAGCAGCCTACCCGACAGGGAGGATGACTACACCTTC. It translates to CASSLPDREDDYTF.

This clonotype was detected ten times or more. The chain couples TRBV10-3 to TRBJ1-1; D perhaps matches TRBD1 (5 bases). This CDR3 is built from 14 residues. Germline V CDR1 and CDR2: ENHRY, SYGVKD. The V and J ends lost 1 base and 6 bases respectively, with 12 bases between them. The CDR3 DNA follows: TGTGCCATCAGTGAGTTGGGACCGGACCCTGAAGCTTTCTTT. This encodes CAISELGPDPEAFF.

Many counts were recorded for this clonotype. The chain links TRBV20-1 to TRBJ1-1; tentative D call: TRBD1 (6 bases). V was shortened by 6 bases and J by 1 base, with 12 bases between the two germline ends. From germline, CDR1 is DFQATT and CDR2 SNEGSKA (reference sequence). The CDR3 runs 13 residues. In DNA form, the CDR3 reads TGCAGTGCGGCAGGGGCGGCGAACACTGAAGCTTTCTTT. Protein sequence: CSAAGAANTEAFF.

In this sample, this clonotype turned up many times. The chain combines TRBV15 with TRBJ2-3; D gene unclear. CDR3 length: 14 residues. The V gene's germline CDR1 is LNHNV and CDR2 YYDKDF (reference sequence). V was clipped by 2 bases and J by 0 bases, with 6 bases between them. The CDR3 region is CATSRTLSTDTQYF. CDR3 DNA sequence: TGTGCCACCAGCAGAACACTAAGCACAGATACGCAGTATTTT.